Below, one T cell receptor beta chain is given with its context. The CDR3 covers 15 residues. V was clipped by 7 bases and J by 1 base; unmatched bases: 9. Germline CDR1 reads SQVTM; CDR2 reads ANQGSEA. This specimen belongs to a study of cytomegalovirus exposure and HLA in healthy donors. With 60 Vbeta and 13 Jbeta primers, the PCR was carried out. Sequencing was performed with immunoSEQ multiplex PCR; in TCRdb, only in-frame clones are kept and a portion is missing. The table shows 120,000 to 150,000 clones, with approximately 73% occurring only once. This TCR derives from a human donor in good health. Sequencing was carried out using PBMCs. J is TRBJ1-4 and V is TRBV29-1, with TRBD1 identical over 7 bases. This CDR3 reads CSAQTWDRTNEKLFF. CDR3 sequence (DNA): TGCAGCGCCCAGACCTGGGACAGAACTAATGAAAAACTGTTTTTT.